This T cell receptor (beta chain) was captured in a study of blood T cell repertoires in COVID-19 (dated by TCRdb to 2018 to 2021). The study in broad terms: Recovered participants in ImmuneRACE Cohort 3 were defined by two consecutive negative NP/OP PCR tests, clearance by a healthcare professional, or resolution of symptoms. Nearly every sample came with metadata listing a de-identified subject ID, COVID-19 status, age in years and sex. The samples were drawn from two sources: the first 160 participants of the ongoing ImmuneRACE study, and 1,000 to 1,500 subjects contributed by 6 global collaborators. The material from the prospective study consisted of cDNA or gDNA derived from T cells, B-cell-depleted T cells, or PBMCs. Deeply sampled blood TCRbeta repertoires from subjects exposed to, actively infected with, or recovered from COVID-19 were included in the dataset. The repertoires were released in a freely available public database meant as a resource for research on the immune response to SARS-CoV-2. Samples from collaborators originated in the United States, Italy and Spain and spanned both the acute and convalescent phases of COVID-19. HLA class I and class II types, where available, came from metadata supplied by the sample provider rather than from assay-based typing. General conclusions and limits of the study: Clinical and demographic metadata were provided uncurated, with the amount varying by source and participant.

Participants in the prospective study were enrolled through a virtual design, were aged roughly 18 to 90 years, and lived in approximately 25 United States geographic areas. To assign participants to cohorts, the prospective study relied on clinical history that participants themselves reported in a screening survey and a study questionnaire. Each participant in the prospective study had whole blood, serum and a nasopharyngeal or oropharyngeal swab collected by mobile phlebotomists. Prospective study participants could optionally give additional blood draws and questionnaires over an approximately 2-month period. Before DNA extraction, blood samples from the prospective study were shipped at room temperature or frozen. According to the germline V gene, CDR1 reads SQVTM and CDR2 reads ANQGSEA. Relative to germline, V is 3 bases shorter and J is 8 bases shorter, with 16 bases between their ends. The cysteine opens and the phenylalanine closes a CDR3 of 13 amino acids. CDR3 DNA is the only sequence kept; it has 39 bases, read in frame from the first base.

As regards this clone: The specificity of this receptor is unknown. No base-level quality is on record; no much larger clone is a single base apart.

TCRbeta CDR3 regions were amplified from genomic DNA using the immunoSEQ Assay, a bias-controlled multiplex PCR. In the paper's pipeline: The number of nucleated cells in each sample was estimated by amplification of reference gene primers within the assay. Sequence reads were collapsed and filtered to measure the absolute abundance of every unique TCRbeta CDR3 rearrangement. For each sample, productive Simpson clonality was calculated by taking the square root of Simpson's diversity index across productive rearrangements. TCRdb mirrors the immuneACCESS table, restricted to in-frame sequences. Some clones are absent from its copies; in checked studies, under half trace to an unresolved V gene, and the reason for the others is unknown. The DNA was the basis for D and trimming; V, J and clone size are from that table. Here the sample has over 130,000 clones; approximately 84% occur a single time. Roughly 3.9% of the sample lies in the top ten.

Recombination linked TRBV29-1 to TRBJ1-2, with a weak D call of TRBD1 (5 bases match). The sequencing input was PBMCs or T cells enriched from blood (not recorded which). The sequence was obtained from a man aged 45 to 65 in a cohort exposed to, infected with or recovered from COVID-19 (not recorded which). The CDR3 amino acid sequence is: CSVDSSEGPGYTF. The DNA sequence reads TGCAGCGTTGACTCTTCGGAGGGACCCGGCTACACCTTC. Supplemented by the reference TRBV29-1 and TRBJ1-2 proteins around the CDR3, the complete variable domain is SAVISQKPSRDICQRGTSLTIQCQVDSQVTMMFWYRQQPGQSLTLIATANQGSEATYESGFVIDKFPISRPNLTFSTLTVSNMSPEDSSIYLCSVDSSEGPGYTFGSGTRLTVV.